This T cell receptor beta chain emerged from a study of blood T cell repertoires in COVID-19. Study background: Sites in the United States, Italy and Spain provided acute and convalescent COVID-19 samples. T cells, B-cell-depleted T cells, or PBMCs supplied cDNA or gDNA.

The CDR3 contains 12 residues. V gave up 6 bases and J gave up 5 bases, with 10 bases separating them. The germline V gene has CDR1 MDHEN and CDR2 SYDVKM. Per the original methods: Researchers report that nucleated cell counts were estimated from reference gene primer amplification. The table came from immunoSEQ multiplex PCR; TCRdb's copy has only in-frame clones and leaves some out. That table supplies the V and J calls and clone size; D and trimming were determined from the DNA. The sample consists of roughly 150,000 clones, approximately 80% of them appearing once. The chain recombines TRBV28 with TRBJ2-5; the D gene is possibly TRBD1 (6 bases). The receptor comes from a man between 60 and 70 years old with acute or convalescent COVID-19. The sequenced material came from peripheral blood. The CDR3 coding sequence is TGTGCCAGCAGCCAGGGGATTGAGACCCAGTACTTC. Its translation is CASSQGIETQYF. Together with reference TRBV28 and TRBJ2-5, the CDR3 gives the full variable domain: DVKVTQSSRYLVKRTGEKVFLECVQDMDHENMFWYRQDPGLGLRLIYFSYDVKMKEKGDIPEGYSVSREKKERFSLILESASTNQTSMYLCASSQGIETQYFGPGTRLLVL.